This T cell receptor (beta chain) was observed in a study of T-cell reconstitution after alpha-beta-depleted transplantation in children. The CDR3 runs 17 residues. Germline values: CDR1 LGHDT, CDR2 YNNKEL (reference sequence). Losses at the gene ends were 2 bases for V and 7 bases for J; bases not matched to a gene: 11. Preparing the TCRbeta library involved the use of unique molecular identifiers. TCRdb ran MiXCR on the PCR reads and lists one entry per CDR3 protein. The sample yields about 510,000 distinct CDR3 sequences, 9.5% to 12% seen once. Findings and limits, study-wide: For some patients, TCRbeta diversity was high at day 60 because of recipient T cells and thymic progenitors that survived. The origin of alpha-beta T cells about two months after transplant was reportedly several hundred expanded graft clones. When one year had passed after transplant, most T-cell counts and diversity came from newly produced T cells.

This clonotype was seen a few times. Antigen specificity is unknown. The starting material was PBMCs, mostly from graft donor cells, obtained 180 days after TCRalphabeta/CD19-depleted stem cell transplant. The TCR sequence derives from a female patient aged 2 to 10 who had a stem cell transplant for aplastic anemia, so the T cells may come from the graft donor. The chain uses TRBV3-1 and TRBJ1-5, with 10 bases identical to TRBD1. In DNA, the CDR3 is TGTGCCAGCAGCCAACCCAATGCCGGACAGGGGGTCCAGCCCCAGCATTTT. Its protein is CASSQPNAGQGVQPQHF.